A single sample gave rise to the 5 T cell receptor beta chains below, sequenced in a study of beta chain features in type 1 diabetes. Reverse transcribing all isolated RNA meant expressed TCRB transcripts were sequenced. TCRdb keeps only in-frame clones here, not all; method: immunoSEQ multiplex PCR. The table has about 220,000 clones, about a tenth seen once. The specimen sequenced was central memory CD4+ T cells from blood. These receptors were taken from a man aged 18 to 35 in good health.

About this clone itself: Other DNA sequences of this sample code for an identical CDR3. This sequence joins TRBV23-1 and TRBJ2-4, with D perhaps matching TRBD2 (7 bases). TRBV23-1 is recorded as an ORF, its role being uncertain. The CDR3 runs to 17 residues. Trimming left V 6 bases short and J 2 bases short, with 20 bases between. The CDR3 loop reads CASSPLGGEGPKNIQYF. The CDR3 DNA reads TGCGCCAGCAGCCCCCTAGGGGGGGAAGGGCCCAAAAACATTCAGTACTTC.

The V gene is TRBV28, the J gene TRBJ2-2; D possibly uses TRBD1 or TRBD2 (6 bases each). This CDR3 contains 15 residues. V was trimmed by 7 bases and J by 6 bases, leaving 18 bases between them. CDR1 is MDHEN and CDR2 is SYDVKM in the germline V gene. CDR3 sequence: CASNPGGGLAGELFF. In DNA form, the CDR3 reads TGTGCCAGCAACCCCGGTGGGGGGCTAGCCGGGGAGCTGTTTTTT.

The chain has TRBV4-3 and TRBJ2-5, with no clear D. The CDR3 spans 16 residues. V gave up 3 bases and J gave up 1 base, with 15 bases separating them. The germline CDR1 and CDR2 sequences are LGHNA and YSLEER. Here the CDR3 reads CASSQIVGSAQETQYF. CDR3 DNA sequence: TGCGCCAGCAGCCAGATCGTAGGAAGCGCCCAAGAGACCCAGTACTTC.

The J gene is TRBJ2-1, the V gene TRBV5-1; D gene ambiguous. Germline V gene data show CDR1 as SGHRS and CDR2 as YFSETQ. This CDR3 has 13 residues. V was clipped by 0 bases and J by 9 bases, with 10 bases between them. The CDR3 sequence is CASSLGESGEQFF. The CDR3 nucleotides are TGCGCCAGCAGCTTGGGAGAGTCTGGTGAGCAGTTCTTC.

This clone was seen a handful of times. Other DNA sequences in the same sample also yield this CDR3. The chain employs TRBV6-5 and TRBJ2-7; a possible D gene is TRBD1 (5 bases). Germline CDR1 reads MNHEY; CDR2 reads SVGAGI. The germline V and J ends were trimmed by 2 bases and 3 bases, with 8 bases remaining between them. The CDR3 sequence is 13 residues long. CDR3 residues: CASSYRDSYEQYF. In DNA, the CDR3 is TGTGCCAGCAGTTACCGAGACAGCTACGAGCAGTACTTC.